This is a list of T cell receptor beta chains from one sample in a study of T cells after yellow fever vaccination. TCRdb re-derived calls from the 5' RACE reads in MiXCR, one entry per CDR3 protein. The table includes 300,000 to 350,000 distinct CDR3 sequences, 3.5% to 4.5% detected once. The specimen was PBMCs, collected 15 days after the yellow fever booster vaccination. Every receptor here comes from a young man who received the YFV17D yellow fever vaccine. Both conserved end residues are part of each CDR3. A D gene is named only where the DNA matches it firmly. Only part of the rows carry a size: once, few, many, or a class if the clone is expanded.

CDR3: CASSLVESEQYF
DNA: TGCGCCAGCAGCTTGGTTGAAAGCGAGCAGTACTTC
D: NA
V: TRBV5-1
J: TRBJ2-7
size: NA

CDR3: CASSQDLGNEQFF
DNA: TGTGCCAGCAGCCAAGATCTGGGGAATGAGCAGTTCTTC
D: NA
V: TRBV14
J: TRBJ2-1
size: few

CDR3: CASSGDGGYQETQYF
DNA: TGTGCCAGCAGCGGGGACGGAGGGTATCAAGAGACCCAGTACTTC
D: NA
V: TRBV9
J: TRBJ2-5
size: NA

CDR3: CASSQQEHYTDTQYF
DNA: TGCGCCAGCAGCCAGCAGGAGCACTACACAGATACGCAGTATTTT
D: NA
V: TRBV4-3
J: TRBJ2-3
size: NA

CDR3: CSARDRGQETQYF
DNA: TGCAGTGCTAGAGATCGCGGACAAGAGACCCAGTACTTC
D: NA
V: TRBV20-1
J: TRBJ2-5
size: few

CDR3: CASSYVSAGQSGNTIYF
DNA: TGTGCCAGCAGTTATGTGTCGGCAGGACAATCTGGAAACACCATATATTTT
D: NA
V: TRBV6-5
J: TRBJ1-3
size: many

CDR3: CASSFQDGSGETQYF
DNA: TGTGCCAGCAGCTTCCAGGACGGGTCTGGAGAGACCCAGTACTTC
D: NA
V: TRBV7-8
J: TRBJ2-5
size: many

CDR3: CSARRTGETQYF
DNA: TGCAGTGCTAGACGGACAGGGGAGACCCAGTACTTC
D: TRBD1
V: TRBV20-1
J: TRBJ2-5
size: many

CDR3: CASSHQTGASPLHF
DNA: TGTGCCAGCAGTCACCAGACAGGGGCTTCACCCCTCCACTTT
D: TRBD1
V: TRBV12-3/TRBV12-4
J: TRBJ1-6
size: many

CDR3: CSASGVWGYTF
DNA: TGCAGTGCTAGCGGGGTTTGGGGCTACACCTTC
D: NA
V: TRBV20-1
J: TRBJ1-2
size: NA

CDR3: CASSPSTGGFQPQHF
DNA: TGTGCCAGCAGCCCATCGACAGGGGGATTTCAGCCCCAGCATTTT
D: TRBD1
V: TRBV7-9
J: TRBJ1-5
size: few

CDR3: CASSHSDRGEQYF
DNA: TGCGCCAGCAGCCACTCAGACAGAGGGGAGCAGTACTTC
D: NA
V: TRBV4-3
J: TRBJ2-7
size: NA

CDR3: CASRLGVEQYF
DNA: TGTGCCAGCCGATTGGGGGTCGAGCAGTACTTC
D: NA
V: TRBV12-3/TRBV12-4
J: TRBJ2-7
size: few

CDR3: CASSFYSGPTGELFF
DNA: TGTGCCAGCAGCTTTTATTCAGGGCCCACCGGGGAGCTGTTTTTT
D: NA
V: TRBV7-2
J: TRBJ2-2
size: few

CDR3: CASSPSLTGGIVYGYTF
DNA: TGCGCCAGCAGCCCTTCACTGACAGGAGGGATCGTCTATGGCTACACCTTC
D: NA
V: TRBV5-1
J: TRBJ1-2
size: few

CDR3: CASSQSGGLTDTQYF
DNA: TGTGCCAGCAGCCAGAGCGGGGGCCTCACAGATACGCAGTATTTT
D: TRBD2
V: TRBV12-3/TRBV12-4
J: TRBJ2-3
size: many

CDR3: CASSSGTRGYTF
DNA: TGTGCCAGCAGTTCAGGGACACGTGGCTACACCTTC
D: NA
V: TRBV12-3/TRBV12-4
J: TRBJ1-2
size: NA

CDR3: CSAIQGPEAFF
DNA: TGCAGTGCTATACAGGGCCCTGAAGCTTTCTTT
D: NA
V: TRBV20-1
J: TRBJ1-1
size: few

CDR3: CASSLIALGRANEKLFF
DNA: TGCGCCAGCAGCTTGATCGCTCTGGGTCGGGCTAATGAAAAACTGTTTTTT
D: NA
V: TRBV5-1
J: TRBJ1-4
size: NA

CDR3: CASSLVQTVTGELFF
DNA: TGTGCCAGCAGTTTAGTCCAGACAGTCACCGGGGAGCTGTTTTTT
D: NA
V: TRBV12-3/TRBV12-4
J: TRBJ2-2
size: few

CDR3: CASTWMATNEKLFF
DNA: TGTGCCAGCACCTGGATGGCAACTAATGAAAAACTGTTTTTT
D: NA
V: TRBV6-6
J: TRBJ1-4
size: few

CDR3: CASSHTGRQPQHF
DNA: TGCGCCAGCAGCCACACTGGGCGTCAGCCCCAGCATTTT
D: NA
V: TRBV4-1
J: TRBJ1-5
size: many

CDR3: CASSHVPGRNYNEQFF
DNA: TGTGCCAGCAGCCACGTCCCGGGGCGTAACTACAATGAGCAGTTCTTC
D: NA
V: TRBV7-6
J: TRBJ2-1
size: many

CDR3: CASSPGVYNSPLHF
DNA: TGTGCCAGCAGCCCCGGGGTCTATAATTCACCCCTCCACTTT
D: NA
V: TRBV7-2
J: TRBJ1-6
size: many

CDR3: CSAFLQGHGYTF
DNA: TGCAGTGCTTTTTTACAGGGACATGGCTACACCTTC
D: NA
V: TRBV20-1
J: TRBJ1-2
size: many

CDR3: CASSTPGDTQYF
DNA: TGTGCCAGCAGTACCCCCGGCGATACGCAGTATTTT
D: NA
V: TRBV6-2/TRBV6-3
J: TRBJ2-3
size: many

CDR3: CASSSAQANTEAFF
DNA: TGTGCCAGCAGCTCCGCCCAGGCGAACACTGAAGCTTTCTTT
D: NA
V: TRBV7-2
J: TRBJ1-1
size: NA

CDR3: CASSQDWEGELFF
DNA: TGCGCCAGCAGCCAAGACTGGGAGGGGGAGCTGTTTTTT
D: NA
V: TRBV4-3
J: TRBJ2-2
size: many

CDR3: CASSTPSLGRGCFF
DNA: TGTGCCAGCAGCACCCCTTCGCTCGGGAGGGGGTGCTTCTTT
D: NA
V: TRBV7-2
J: TRBJ1-1
size: NA

CDR3: CASSYLVQPQHF
DNA: TGTGCCAGCAGTTATTTGGTTCAGCCCCAGCATTTT
D: NA
V: TRBV12-3/TRBV12-4
J: TRBJ1-5
size: many

CDR3: CATEEDRGNTEAFF
DNA: TGTGCCACCGAAGAGGACAGAGGGAACACTGAAGCTTTCTTT
D: NA
V: TRBV15
J: TRBJ1-1
size: many

CDR3: CSARDVSLLDEQYF
DNA: TGCAGTGCTAGAGATGTCAGTCTCCTCGACGAGCAGTACTTC
D: NA
V: TRBV20-1
J: TRBJ2-7
size: NA

CDR3: CASSLLNLGQSYGYTF
DNA: TGTGCCAGCAGCTTATTAAACCTTGGGCAATCCTATGGCTACACCTTC
D: NA
V: TRBV7-2
J: TRBJ1-2
size: many

CDR3: CASSVVDWGTEAFF
DNA: TGTGCCAGCAGCGTTGTGGACTGGGGCACTGAAGCTTTCTTT
D: NA
V: TRBV9
J: TRBJ1-1
size: many

CDR3: CASKPGQPANYGYTF
DNA: TGTGCCAGCAAACCCGGACAGCCCGCTAACTATGGCTACACCTTC
D: NA
V: TRBV27
J: TRBJ1-2
size: few

CDR3: CASSLTAGYTEAFF
DNA: TGTGCCAGCAGCTTAACGGCTGGGTACACTGAAGCTTTCTTT
D: NA
V: TRBV7-3
J: TRBJ1-1
size: NA

CDR3: CASSSRQSGELFF
DNA: TGTGCCAGCAGCTCCCGACAGAGCGGGGAGCTGTTTTTT
D: NA
V: TRBV7-3
J: TRBJ2-2
size: many

CDR3: CASSRDAGGNSPLHF
DNA: TGTGCCAGCTCACGGGACGCTGGAGGTAATTCACCCCTCCACTTT
D: NA
V: TRBV18
J: TRBJ1-6
size: many

CDR3: CASSYGTGDSPLHF
DNA: TGTGCCAGCAGCTACGGGACAGGGGATTCACCCCTCCACTTT
D: TRBD1
V: TRBV3-1
J: TRBJ1-6
size: few

CDR3: CASSFSGTRRDTQYF
DNA: TGTGCCAGCAGCTTCTCCGGGACCCGCAGGGATACGCAGTATTTT
D: NA
V: TRBV7-2
J: TRBJ2-3
size: NA

CDR3: CASSRGDQPQHF
DNA: TGTGCCAGCAGCCGGGGAGATCAGCCCCAGCATTTT
D: NA
V: TRBV7-9
J: TRBJ1-5
size: many

CDR3: CASSLSGGAEEKLFF
DNA: TGTGCCAGCAGCTTATCCGGGGGCGCGGAGGAAAAACTGTTTTTT
D: NA
V: TRBV7-9
J: TRBJ1-4
size: NA

CDR3: CASEGSNTGELFF
DNA: TGTGCCAGCGAGGGGTCGAACACCGGGGAGCTGTTTTTT
D: NA
V: TRBV28
J: TRBJ2-2
size: few

CDR3: CASRTTGVAYNSPLHF
DNA: TGTGCCAGCAGGACTACAGGGGTTGCCTATAATTCACCCCTCCACTTT
D: TRBD1
V: TRBV6-5
J: TRBJ1-6
size: few

CDR3: CASSQFQTGFGSPLHF
DNA: TGTGCCAGCAGCCAATTCCAGACAGGATTCGGTTCACCCCTCCACTTT
D: NA
V: TRBV3-1
J: TRBJ1-6
size: many

CDR3: CASSPAPEGYGYTF
DNA: TGTGCCAGCAGCCCGGCTCCGGAAGGCTATGGCTACACCTTC
D: NA
V: TRBV9
J: TRBJ1-2
size: NA

CDR3: CASRPTANYGYTF
DNA: TGTGCCAGCAGACCGACAGCTAACTATGGCTACACCTTC
D: NA
V: TRBV6-5
J: TRBJ1-2
size: many

CDR3: CSARADRGNNQFF
DNA: TGCAGTGCTAGGGCAGACAGGGGAAATAACCAGTTCTTC
D: TRBD1
V: TRBV20-1
J: TRBJ2-1
size: few

CDR3: CATSDVAGGTDTQYF
DNA: TGTGCCACCAGTGACGTAGCGGGGGGTACAGATACGCAGTATTTT
D: TRBD2
V: TRBV24-1
J: TRBJ2-3
size: many

CDR3: CATSGTDPIQQYF
DNA: TGTGCCACCTCCGGGACAGACCCTATTCAGCAGTACTTC
D: TRBD1
V: TRBV6-5
J: TRBJ2-7
size: few

CDR3: CASSEVQYGYTF
DNA: TGTGCCAGCAGTGAAGTGCAGTATGGCTACACCTTC
D: NA
V: TRBV6-1
J: TRBJ1-2
size: few